The 32 T cell receptor beta chains below were found in one sample sequenced in a study of T cell responses to AZD1222 COVID-19 vaccine. The protocol was immunoSEQ multiplex PCR, while the TCRdb copy is restricted to in-frame clones and leaves out a portion. The table lists roughly 90,000 clones, approximately 89% of them singletons. The input for sequencing was peripheral blood, taken 28 days after the second AZD1222 dose. These receptors were obtained from an adult who received the AZD1222 COVID-19 vaccine.

In its sample, this clone was seen once. V and J are TRBV19 and TRBJ2-1; the match to TRBD1 covers 8 bases. The CDR3 is 13 amino acids. The germline V gene encodes CDR1 LNHDA and CDR2 SQIVND (reference sequence). Losses at the gene ends were 5 bases for V and 9 bases for J; bases not matched to a gene: 6. In DNA form, the CDR3 reads TGTGCCAGTAGTTCCGGGACAGGCGGTGAGCAGTTCTTC. Translated, it gives CASSSGTGGEQFF.

The V call is TRBV27, the J call TRBJ1-2, with D maybe TRBD1 (6 bases). CDR3 length: 13 amino acids. V was cut by 1 base and J by 6 bases, with 9 bases left in between. In germline, CDR1 is MNHEY, CDR2 SMNVEV (reference sequence). The DNA for the CDR3 is TGTGCCAGCAGTTTATGGTCAGGGGATGGCTACACCTTC. It translates to CASSLWSGDGYTF.

The chain has TRBV6-4 and TRBJ2-3; 9 nucleotides line up with TRBD2. Germline CDR1 and CDR2: MRHNA and SNTAGT. With 3 bases clipped from V and 1 base from J, the junction kept 17 bases outside the gene matches. This CDR3 is built from 20 residues. The CDR3 is CASSDFRDRGLAGGTDTQYF. CDR3 nucleotide sequence: TGTGCCAGCAGTGATTTCCGGGATCGGGGTTTAGCGGGGGGCACAGATACGCAGTATTTT.

This chain connects TRBV27 to TRBJ1-2, with TRBD1 matching over 8 bases. CDR3 length: 15 residues. The germline CDR1 and CDR2 sequences are MNHEY and SMNVEV (reference sequence). J lost 5 bases, V lost 5 bases, and 10 bases had no gene match. The CDR3 region has the DNA TGTGCCAGCAGTCCGGGACAGGTCCTTATTTATGGCTACACCTTC. Translating it yields CASSPGQVLIYGYTF.

The chain links TRBV27 to TRBJ2-3; 9 bases map to TRBD2. The CDR3 covers 16 residues. Germline V gene sequence: CDR1 MNHEY, CDR2 SMNVEV (reference sequence). V lost 8 bases and J lost 5; bases outside the gene matches: 14. The CDR3 loop is CASQPYAGGPGDTQYF. The CDR3 DNA follows: TGTGCCAGCCAGCCCTACGCGGGGGGGCCTGGAGATACGCAGTATTTT.

The V and J genes are TRBV11-2 and TRBJ1-2, with D perhaps TRBD1 (6 bases). Germline V gene sequence: CDR1 SGHAT, CDR2 FQNNGV. CDR3 length: 13 residues. The V gene lost 4 bases and the J gene lost 9 bases, with 15 bases spanning the gap. The DNA of the CDR3 is TGTGCCAGCAGCTCCGGGACACGGGAGCGCTACACCTTC. Its translation is CASSSGTRERYTF.

This chain joins TRBV5-1 and TRBJ2-1; D call uncertain. The germline gives CDR1 SGHRS, CDR2 YFSETQ. The V and J ends lost 0 bases and 7 bases respectively, with 5 bases between them. CDR3 length equals 12 residues. This CDR3 reads CASSLVLNEQFF. The CDR3 region has the DNA TGCGCCAGCAGCTTGGTGTTGAATGAGCAGTTCTTC.

This rearrangement joins TRBV7-9 to TRBJ2-7; 8 nucleotides line up with TRBD1. V gave up 1 base and J gave up 6 bases; unmatched junction bases: 8. The length of the CDR3 is 15 residues. The germline V gene has CDR1 SEHNR and CDR2 FQNEAQ (reference sequence). CDR3 residues: CASSLGGRGQGEQYV. As DNA, the CDR3 is TGTGCCAGCAGCTTAGGCGGCAGGGGGCAGGGCGAGCAGTACGTC.

This chain joins TRBV7-8 and TRBJ1-1; D is unresolved. The germline gives CDR1 SGHVS, CDR2 FQNEAQ. V lost 7 bases and J 6 bases, leaving 21 bases between the germline ends. This CDR3 region has 15 residues. The CDR3 region has the DNA TGTGCCAGCACCCCGAGCTTGGGGTTTCGCGCTGAAGCTTTCTTT. This translates into CASTPSLGFRAEAFF.

This chain connects TRBV27 to TRBJ1-5; D might be TRBD1 (5 bases). Between the trimmed V and J ends, which lost 2 bases and 7 bases, there was a span of 6 bases. Germline V gene sequence: CDR1 MNHEY, CDR2 SMNVEV (reference sequence). The CDR3 is 12 amino acids. CDR3 nucleotide sequence: TGTGCCAGCAGTTTAAGGGGCCAGCCCCAGCATTTT. It codes for CASSLRGQPQHF.

The table lists this clone with a count of one. For the CDR3, the DNA is TGTGCCAGCAGTCCGGGACAGGGGGCCTACAATGAGCAGTTCTTC. As protein: CASSPGQGAYNEQFF. The rearrangement joins TRBV27 to TRBJ2-1; TRBD1 aligns across 11 bases. CDR1 is MNHEY, CDR2 SMNVEV, per germline (reference sequence). The CDR3 spans 15 residues. After removal of 5 bases from V and 2 bases from J, the junction contained 2 bases not matched to a gene.

The chain is built from TRBV4-1 and TRBJ2-2; no reliable D call. In germline, CDR1 is MGHRA, CDR2 YSYEKL. V lost 7 bases to trimming and J lost 5 bases, with 11 bases between them. This CDR3 has 13 residues. In DNA form, the CDR3 reads TGCGCCAGCACCTGGGCCGGGACCGGGGAGCTGTTTTTT. Amino acids: CASTWAGTGELFF.

The chain carries TRBV7-8 and TRBJ2-5, with D uncertain. There are 15 residues in the CDR3. Trimming removed 2 bases from V and 2 bases from J, with 12 bases in between. The V gene's germline CDR1 is SGHVS and CDR2 FQNEAQ. CDR3 loop: CASSLLPRKQETQYF. In DNA, the CDR3 is TGTGCCAGCAGCTTACTCCCGAGGAAACAAGAGACCCAGTACTTC.

The rearrangement uses TRBV10-3 and TRBJ2-1; 7 nucleotides align to TRBD2. The CDR3 runs to 16 residues. The junction had 6 bases not matched to a gene; V was cut back by 4 bases and J by 0 bases. Per germline, CDR1 ENHRY and CDR2 SYGVKD. CDR3 bases: TGTGCCATCAGTGGGGGGGGACGAAGCTCCTACAATGAGCAGTTCTTC. Translating it yields CAISGGGRSSYNEQFF.

This chain links TRBV15 with TRBJ1-4; 11 nucleotides agree with TRBD1. CDR1 and CDR2 from the germline V gene are LNHNV and YYDKDF (reference sequence). Trimming removed 3 bases from V and 6 bases from J; junction bases left unmatched: 12. The CDR3 length is 18 residues. As DNA, the CDR3 is TGTGCCACCAGCAGCCTCAGGACAGGGGGCGTTGAGGATGAAAAACTGTTTTTT. Its translation is CATSSLRTGGVEDEKLFF.

V is TRBV4-1 and J is TRBJ2-1; a weak D match, TRBD2 (5 bases). CDR1 MGHRA and CDR2 YSYEKL come from the germline V gene. Trimming removed 4 bases from V and 7 bases from J, with 17 bases in between. The CDR3 runs to 15 residues. As DNA, the CDR3 is TGCGCCAGCAGCCCAGTGTTTGGAGGTCGGAATGAGCAGTTCTTC. Residues: CASSPVFGGRNEQFF.

This sequence joins TRBV7-2 and TRBJ2-5; D assignment may be TRBD1 or TRBD2 (5 bases each). Germline lookup yields CDR1 SGHTA and CDR2 FQGNSA. The V and J ends lost 10 bases and 4 bases respectively, with 16 bases between them. The CDR3 loop spans 13 amino acids. The CDR3 sequence: CATTPGSIETQYF. CDR3 nucleotide sequence: TGTGCCACTACCCCAGGGAGCATAGAGACCCAGTACTTC. The variable domain in full, with the rest retrieved from reference TRBV7-2 and TRBJ2-5, is GAGVSQSPSNKVTEKGKDVELRCDPISGHTALYWYRQSLGQGLEFLIYFQGNSAPDKSGLPSDRFSAERTGGSVSTLTIQRTQQEDSAVYLCATTPGSIETQYFGPGTRLLVL.

J is TRBJ1-2 and V is TRBV7-9; TRBD1 is a possible D gene (5 bases). The CDR3 spans 13 residues. CDR1 and CDR2 (germline): SEHNR, FQNEAQ (reference sequence). Deletions cut 3 bases from V and 7 bases from J, with 12 bases between. The CDR3 nucleotides are TGTGCCAGCAGCTTGGGTGGGGCTGGTGGCTACACCTTC. Its protein is CASSLGGAGGYTF.

This rearrangement joins TRBV5-1 to TRBJ1-4, with TRBD1 identical over 8 bases. CDR3 size: 15 residues. The germline V gene has CDR1 SGHRS and CDR2 YFSETQ. V trimming: 4 bases; J trimming: 10 bases; junction bases outside the gene matches: 12. The CDR3 sequence is CASSPRQGSDRKLFF. CDR3 DNA: TGCGCCAGCAGCCCCCGACAGGGGTCCGACAGAAAACTGTTTTTT.

This clone was seen only once. This rearrangement joins TRBV15 to TRBJ1-5; D remains ambiguous. V dropped 0 bases and J dropped 7 bases, with 13 bases sitting between them. Germline V gives CDR1 LNHNV, CDR2 YYDKDF (reference sequence). The CDR3 is 15 residues long. The CDR3 region is CATSRDRLRSQPQHF. The DNA of the CDR3 is TGTGCCACCAGCAGAGACAGACTCAGATCCCAGCCCCAGCATTTT.

The rearrangement uses TRBV14 and TRBJ1-2; the D gene is possibly TRBD1 (5 bases). CDR1 is SGHDN, CDR2 FVKESK, per germline. V lost 5 bases and J 2 bases, leaving 15 bases between the germline ends. This CDR3 spans 15 amino acids. CDR3 in amino acids: CASSFQTVANYGYTF. The CDR3 coding sequence is TGTGCCAGCAGCTTCCAGACAGTGGCAAACTATGGCTACACCTTC.

V usage is TRBV10-3 and J usage is TRBJ2-7; D is undetermined. The CDR3 covers 15 residues. Germline V lookup: CDR1 ENHRY, CDR2 SYGVKD. V was clipped by 7 bases and J by 5 bases, with 21 bases between them. This CDR3 reads CAIKSRAEIYHEQYF. As DNA, the CDR3 is TGTGCCATCAAATCCCGGGCCGAAATTTACCACGAGCAGTACTTC.

Written as DNA, the CDR3 is TGTGCCTGGAGTGTATATTGGGAACGCTATGGCTACACCTTC. Encoded protein: CAWSVYWERYGYTF. The chain is built from TRBV30 and TRBJ1-2; unclear D gene. CDR3 length: 14 amino acids. V was cut by 0 bases and J by 4 bases, with 12 bases left in between. From germline, CDR1 is GTSNPN and CDR2 SVGIG (reference sequence).

The V call is TRBV14, the J call TRBJ2-1, with TRBD1 matching 8 bases. The CDR3 spans 16 residues. Germline loops: CDR1 SGHDN, CDR2 FVKESK. J gave up 10 bases and V 1 base, and 12 bases lay outside the gene matches. Here the CDR3 reads CASSQVRQGAPFEQFF. The CDR3 coding sequence is TGTGCCAGCAGCCAAGTTCGTCAGGGGGCACCTTTCGAGCAGTTCTTC.

V is TRBV9 and J is TRBJ1-6; the match to TRBD1 covers 7 bases. Per germline, CDR1 SGDLS and CDR2 YYNGEE. V lost 3 bases to trimming and J lost 7 bases; unmatched junction nucleotides: 10. The CDR3 contains 16 residues. The CDR3 coding sequence is TGTGCCAGCAGCGAGATGGGGGACAGCAGAAATTCACCCCTCCACTTT. Encoded protein: CASSEMGDSRNSPLHF.

CDR3 sequence reads: CASSPYGHNSPLHF. CDR3 nucleotides: TGTGCCAGCAGCCCATACGGGCATAATTCACCCCTCCACTTT. The chain carries TRBV14 and TRBJ1-6; no reliable D call. Germline values: CDR1 SGHDN, CDR2 FVKESK. With 4 bases removed from V and 5 bases from J, the gap between germline ends came to 9 bases. The CDR3 extends over 14 amino acids.

This clone was seen more than once but under ten times. This sequence joins TRBV16 and TRBJ2-7; D unclear. The CDR3 spans 13 residues. Germline V gene lookup returns CDR1 KGHSY and CDR2 FQNENV. V lost 6 bases and J lost 0, with 9 bases in between. The CDR3 region is CASSLDPSYEQYF. CDR3 coding DNA: TGTGCCAGCAGTCTAGACCCCTCCTACGAGCAGTACTTC.

This rearrangement joins TRBV27 to TRBJ2-7, with D possibly TRBD1 on 5 matching bases. Per the germline V gene, CDR1 is MNHEY and CDR2 is SMNVEV (reference sequence). The V end lost 5 bases, the J end lost 6 bases, and 20 bases lay between the germline ends. CDR3 size: 15 residues. CDR3 sequence (DNA): TGTGCCAGCAGTATGATAGGGGCCCCACCTGGCGAGCAGTACTTC. As protein: CASSMIGAPPGEQYF.

The V and J genes are TRBV18 and TRBJ1-1; D remains ambiguous. V gave up 0 bases and J gave up 0 bases, with 8 bases separating them. The CDR3 covers 15 residues. Germline loops: CDR1 KGHSH, CDR2 LQKENI. CDR3 sequence reads: CASSPPSKVNTEAFF. In nucleotides, the CDR3 is TGTGCCAGCTCACCACCGTCCAAAGTGAACACTGAAGCTTTCTTT.

The rearrangement uses TRBV6-1 and TRBJ2-5, with 11 positions matching TRBD1. Germline values: CDR1 MNHNS, CDR2 SASEGT. J gave up 5 bases and V 1 base, and 3 bases lay outside the gene matches. The CDR3 is made up of 15 amino acids. Written as DNA, the CDR3 is TGTGCCAGCAGTGAAGGGACAGGGGGCGTGGAGACCCAGTACTTC. Translated, it gives CASSEGTGGVETQYF.

The chain recombines TRBV2 with TRBJ1-2; D might be TRBD1 (5 bases). This CDR3 has 16 residues. V dropped 5 bases and J dropped 1 base, with 17 bases sitting between them. From germline, CDR1 is SNHLY and CDR2 FYNNEI. The CDR3 is CASSPLVQGGNYGYTF. The CDR3 bases are TGTGCCAGCAGTCCCCTCGTGCAGGGCGGTAACTATGGCTACACCTTC.

The chain is built from TRBV18 and TRBJ2-5; tentative D call: TRBD2 (5 bases). Germline V lookup: CDR1 KGHSH, CDR2 LQKENI. V was cut by 0 bases and J by 0 bases, with 14 bases left in between. The CDR3 contains 17 residues. In DNA form, the CDR3 reads TGTGCCAGCTCACCACCCCCGCAGATAGCGTACCAAGAGACCCAGTACTTC. Amino acids: CASSPPPQIAYQETQYF.